The sequence of this T cell receptor beta chain was determined in a study of regulatory T cells in long-lasting Graves disease. Broader study findings: Persistent disease preferred TRBV28, TRBJ1-2 and TRBJ2-5. Newly diagnosed Graves' patients had higher TCR diversity than persistent ones.

Through Arm-PCR of CDR3 regions and iRepertoire HTBI primers, TCR beta libraries were built. TCRdb re-called the multiplex PCR reads through MiXCR, storing one row per CDR3 protein. The table lists about 350,000 distinct CDR3 sequences, roughly 16% of them singletons. This clonotype came up many times. Its antigen is as yet unknown. Time point described: newly diagnosed GD, antithyroid drugs for less than 3 months. PBMC-derived RNA was used for the TCR library. The CDR3 is made up of 14 amino acids. The germline V and J ends were trimmed by 2 bases and 7 bases, with 14 bases remaining between them. From germline, CDR1 is MDHEN and CDR2 SYDVKM. The same specimen was also included in a second study, on T cells in Graves' hyperthyroidism and ophthalmopathy.

The clonotype was recovered from a woman aged 18 to 35 with Graves disease. This chain joins TRBV28 and TRBJ2-5, with D unclear. The input for sequencing was peripheral blood mononuclear cells (PBMCs), taken at new diagnosis, from a patient treated with antithyroid drugs. The CDR3 reads CASSLRSTVRTQYF. The CDR3 nucleotides are TGTGCCAGCAGTTTACGGTCGACGGTTAGGACCCAGTACTTC.